This T cell receptor beta chain was identified during a study of control samples from healthy donors and cancer patients. Trimming cost V 2 bases and J 1 base, with 6 bases left between them. Per germline, CDR1 SGHNT and CDR2 YYREEE (reference sequence). The CDR3 is 13 residues long. TCRdb's table, derived via immunoSEQ multiplex PCR, lists solely in-frame clones and lacks some. There are 150,000 to 200,000 clones in the sample; approximately 90% occur only once, and 1.2% to 1.5% lies in the top ten. This sequence originates from a man aged 25-45 years in good health. Source material: blood. The chain joins TRBV5-4 to TRBJ2-5; D remains ambiguous. Here the CDR3 DNA reads TGTGCCAGCAGCTTCCCCGGCCAAGAGACCCAGTACTTC. This encodes CASSFPGQETQYF.